These 32 T cell receptor beta chains were all obtained from the same sample, sequenced in a study of blood T cells in healthy people across ages. Sample-barcoded 5' priming and a J-beta primer mix drove a second PCR of roughly 6 to 12 cycles. MiXCR, run by TCRdb on the 5' RACE reads, gives a single entry per CDR3 protein. The table includes more than 700,000 distinct CDR3 sequences, about half detected once. What was sequenced was blood. The receptors here all came from an elderly man in good health.

The sample holds one count of this clonotype. The rearrangement links TRBV5-1 to TRBJ1-2; the match to TRBD1 covers 7 bases. After removal of 2 bases from V and 4 bases from J, the junction contained 8 bases not matched to a gene. The CDR3 sequence is 15 residues long. The germline V gene has CDR1 SGHRS and CDR2 YFSETQ. The CDR3 reads CASSFKGADIYGYTF. The CDR3 nucleotides are TGCGCCAGCAGCTTTAAGGGGGCGGACATCTATGGCTACACCTTC.

In this sample, this clonotype turned up a few times. This chain connects TRBV27 to TRBJ2-5; 7 bases are a match to TRBD2. The J segment lost 0 bases and the V segment lost 6 bases, leaving 10 bases of the junction unmatched. This CDR3 has 16 amino acids. Germline loops: CDR1 MNHEY, CDR2 SMNVEV (reference sequence). The CDR3, as DNA: TGTGCCAGCAGCATTCAACCGCGGGGGAACCAAGAGACCCAGTACTTC. Encoded protein: CASSIQPRGNQETQYF.

The chain links TRBV6-5 to TRBJ2-7, with D tentatively TRBD1 (7 bases). The end of the DNA is better explained by TRBJ2-5, so the J call may be wrong. Germline CDR1 and CDR2: MNHEY and SVGAGI. The CDR3 is 18 amino acids. As DNA, the CDR3 is TGTGCCAGCAGTTACGGGACAGCTCCGGGGGTTTACAAAGAGACCCAGTACTTC. This translates into CASSYGTAPGVYKETQYF.

This clonotype has just one count. The V gene is TRBV28, the J gene TRBJ1-1; a possible D gene is TRBD1 (5 bases). Trimming took 2 bases from V and 1 from J, leaving 11 bases between them. The V gene's germline CDR1 is MDHEN and CDR2 SYDVKM. CDR3 size: 15 residues. This chain's CDR3 is CASSLIGTGNTEAFF. In nucleotides, the CDR3 is TGTGCCAGCAGTTTAATAGGGACGGGGAACACTGAAGCTTTCTTT.

The CDR3: CATSDTGGTAKNIQYF. CDR3 bases: TGTGCCACCAGTGATACCGGCGGGACAGCCAAAAACATTCAGTACTTC. The chain is built from TRBV24-1 and TRBJ2-4; maybe TRBD2 (6 bases). From germline, CDR1 is KGHDR and CDR2 SFDVKD. This CDR3 has 16 amino acids. V was pared by 3 bases and J by 0 bases, with 11 bases between.

This chain uses TRBV5-1 with TRBJ2-4, with TRBD1 matching 8 bases. V dropped 3 bases and J dropped 13; count of bases not matched to a gene: 12. The CDR3 consists of 14 residues. Germline V lookup: CDR1 SGHRS, CDR2 YFSETQ. This CDR3 is CASSWTGPSGEQYF. DNA of the CDR3: TGCGCCAGCAGCTGGACAGGGCCCTCGGGGGAGCAGTACTTC.

This clonotype was found a few times. V is TRBV24-1 and J is TRBJ2-1; D may match TRBD1 or TRBD2 (7 bases each). The CDR3 is 14 amino acids. V lost 4 bases to trimming and J lost 4 bases, with 10 bases between them. CDR1 and CDR2 from the germline V gene are KGHDR and SFDVKD. The DNA of the CDR3 is TGTGCCACCAGTGACCAGGGGGGGTACAATGAGCAGTTCTTC. This codes for CATSDQGGYNEQFF.

This clonotype was found a few times. The chain is built from TRBV28 and TRBJ2-7, with D possibly called TRBD1 or TRBD2 (5 bases each). CDR1 and CDR2 (germline): MDHEN, SYDVKM. V lost 6 bases and J 12 bases, leaving 18 bases between the germline ends. This CDR3 region has 12 residues. The CDR3: CASRTNLQDLYF. DNA of the CDR3: TGTGCCAGCAGAACAAACCTACAGGACTTGTACTTC.

The genes are TRBV29-1 and TRBJ1-1, with D possibly being TRBD1 (5 bases). CDR1 and CDR2 (germline): SQVTM, ANQGSEA. The CDR3 sequence is 13 residues long. Trimming took off 3 bases at V and 1 base at J, with 9 bases between the two ends. Here the CDR3 reads CSVEKGWNTEAFF. As DNA, the CDR3 is TGCAGCGTTGAGAAGGGGTGGAACACTGAAGCTTTCTTT.

This clonotype turned up a few times. This chain links TRBV29-1 with TRBJ2-3; TRBD1 agrees at 7 bases. Trimming took 4 bases from V and 4 from J; bases not matched to a gene: 2. Germline CDR1 reads SQVTM; CDR2 reads ANQGSEA. The CDR3 consists of 12 residues. The chain's CDR3 is CSVGTGADTQYF. The CDR3 nucleotides are TGCAGCGTTGGTACAGGGGCAGATACGCAGTATTTT.

The chain has TRBV7-6 and TRBJ2-1; 10 nucleotides match TRBD2. V lost 5 bases and J lost 8; bases outside the gene matches: 12. This CDR3 has 16 amino acids. CDR1 SGHVS and CDR2 FNYEAQ come from the germline V gene. The DNA for the CDR3 is TGTGCCAGCAGCCCAGGTAGGGCTAGCGGGAGCGATGAGCAGTTCTTC. Residues: CASSPGRASGSDEQFF.

This clonotype was seen a few times. This sequence joins TRBV7-2 and TRBJ2-3; D possibly corresponds to TRBD2 (6 bases). Trimming removed 8 bases at V and 5 bases at J, with 17 bases between. The CDR3 runs to 14 residues. Germline CDR1 SGHTA, CDR2 FQGNSA. The CDR3: CASGQNLALDTQYF. The CDR3 DNA reads as TGTGCCAGCGGCCAGAACCTAGCGCTAGATACGCAGTATTTT.

The gene calls are TRBV25-1 and TRBJ1-2; the D gene is possibly TRBD1 (6 bases). V lost 6 bases and J 4 bases, leaving 12 bases between the germline ends. The CDR3 is 13 residues long. Germline-derived CDR1 and CDR2 are MGHDK and SYGVNS. CDR3 in DNA: TGTGCCAGCAGCGGGGGCGGGGTCTATGGCTACACCTTC. Amino acids: CASSGGGVYGYTF.

V and J are TRBV20-1 and TRBJ2-1, with D tentatively TRBD2 (6 bases). The CDR3 has 15 residues. CDR1 is DFQATT, CDR2 SNEGSKA, per germline (reference sequence). The ends were cut back, 0 bases at V and 7 bases at J, with 16 bases in the middle. CDR3 amino acids: CSARDFGGIRNEQFF. CDR3 sequence (DNA): TGCAGTGCTAGAGATTTTGGCGGGATTCGGAATGAGCAGTTCTTC.

The chain carries TRBV29-1 and TRBJ2-5; D uncertain. The CDR3 consists of 13 residues. The germline gives CDR1 SQVTM, CDR2 ANQGSEA. Trimming cost V 2 bases and J 0 bases, with 7 bases left between them. The CDR3 coding sequence is TGCAGCGTTGAAATAGAGTACCAAGAGACCCAGTACTTC. As protein: CSVEIEYQETQYF.

The table lists this clonotype with many counts. This rearrangement joins TRBV12-3 or TRBV12-4 to TRBJ1-2; TRBD1 is a possible D gene (6 bases). Trimming removed 3 bases from V and 4 bases from J, with 18 bases in between. The CDR3 covers 16 residues. CDR3 nucleotide sequence: TGTGCCAGCAGTTTGGTGGGGGGGCTTTTCCCCTATGGCTACACCTTC. Translated: CASSLVGGLFPYGYTF.

This clonotype was observed once. This chain joins TRBV5-1 and TRBJ1-1, with D possibly matching TRBD1 (5 bases). CDR1 is SGHRS and CDR2 is YFSETQ in the germline V gene. The V gene lost 3 bases and the J gene lost 0 bases, with 12 bases spanning the gap. The CDR3 is 15 amino acids. The CDR3 loop is CASSSGAGVNTEAFF. The CDR3 DNA sequence: TGCGCCAGCAGCTCCGGGGCAGGCGTGAACACTGAAGCTTTCTTT.

This clonotype came up once. The chain recombines TRBV7-3 with TRBJ1-2, with 7 bases fitting TRBD1. Germline V gene data show CDR1 as SGHTA and CDR2 as FQGTGA. CDR3 length: 12 amino acids. J gave up 8 bases and V 4 bases, and 4 bases lay outside the gene matches. The DNA for the CDR3 is TGTGCCAGCAGCTCATACAGGGGCGGCTACACCTTC. It codes for CASSSYRGGYTF.

This clonotype has only a few counts. The chain joins TRBV29-1 to TRBJ2-7; D uncertain. Germline assignment: CDR1 SQVTM and CDR2 ANQGSEA. The CDR3 length is 12 residues. Trimming left V 4 bases short and J 2 bases short, with 9 bases between. In DNA, the CDR3 is TGCAGCGTTGGGGTAGGGCCCTACGAGCAGTACTTC. Its translation is CSVGVGPYEQYF.

The rearrangement links TRBV11-2 to TRBJ1-1; TRBD1 might be the D (5 bases). CDR3 size: 16 residues. CDR1 SGHAT and CDR2 FQNNGV come from the germline V gene. V was clipped by 1 base and J by 4 bases, with 16 bases between them. The CDR3 sequence is CASSLGYRGASTEAFF. The CDR3 nucleotides read TGTGCCAGCAGCTTAGGTTACCGGGGCGCAAGCACTGAAGCTTTCTTT.

This clonotype was seen a few times. The chain links TRBV4-2 to TRBJ2-3; 14 nucleotides match TRBD2. Germline assignment: CDR1 LGHNA and CDR2 YNFKEQ. The CDR3 loop spans 18 amino acids. Trimming cost V 3 bases and J 4 bases; bases outside gene matches: 9. The CDR3 DNA reads TGTGCCAGCAGCCAGACCGGGACTAGCGGGAGATTACCAGATACGCAGTATTTT. It codes for CASSQTGTSGRLPDTQYF.

Of note for this clonotype: A junction boundary mismatches the germline segment, possibly from a read error. The chain couples TRBV6-2 or TRBV6-3 to TRBJ2-3, with 13 bases identical to TRBD2. From germline, CDR1 is MNHEY and CDR2 SVGEGT. This CDR3 is 16 amino acids long. Here the CDR3 DNA reads TGTGCCGGCAGTTACGAGGGACTAGCGGGGATAGATACGCAGTATTTT. The encoded protein is CAGSYEGLAGIDTQYF.

The chain couples TRBV5-5 to TRBJ1-1; D might be TRBD1 (6 bases). The CDR3 is 15 residues long. V was cut by 0 bases and J by 3 bases, with 12 bases left in between. Germline assignment: CDR1 SGHKS and CDR2 YYEKEE (reference sequence). The CDR3 region is CASSLGGQWDTEAFF. In DNA, the CDR3 is TGTGCCAGCAGCTTGGGCGGACAGTGGGACACTGAAGCTTTCTTT.

This clonotype was observed at least ten times. This chain links TRBV14 with TRBJ2-1; TRBD2 matches 9 bases. With 2 bases clipped from V and 2 bases from J, the junction kept 13 bases outside the gene matches. The germline CDR1 and CDR2 sequences are SGHDN and FVKESK. The CDR3 length is 19 residues. The CDR3 DNA sequence: TGTGCCAGCAGCCAAATAACTCGAGCTAGCGGGGACCCCTACAATGAGCAGTTCTTC. Residues: CASSQITRASGDPYNEQFF. Variable domain in full (rest from reference TRBV14 and TRBJ2-1): EAGVTQFPSHSVIEKGQTVTLRCDPISGHDNLYWYRRVMGKEIKFLLHFVKESKQDESGMPNNRFLAERTGGTYSTLKVQPAELEDSGVYFCASSQITRASGDPYNEQFFGPGTRLTVL.

On this clonotype itself: With a much larger clone just one base away, this may be a read error. This chain joins TRBV7-6 and TRBJ2-7; possible D gene TRBD1, 5 bases. TRBJ2-4 explains the end of the DNA better; the J call may be wrong. Germline assignment: CDR1 SGHVS and CDR2 FNYEAQ. There are 15 residues in the CDR3. CDR3: CASSLMSGPRNIQYF. The CDR3 region has the DNA TGTGCCAGCAGCTTAATGTCAGGGCCCCGAAACATTCAGTACTTC.

The rearrangement joins TRBV7-9 to TRBJ2-3; TRBD2 matches at 8 bases. Per germline, CDR1 SEHNR and CDR2 FQNEAQ (reference sequence). This CDR3 is 14 amino acids long. The trim removed 1 base at V and 5 bases at J, leaving 2 bases unmatched. CDR3 nucleotide sequence: TGTGCCAGCAGCTTAGGGACTAGCCAAGATACGCAGTATTTT. It translates to CASSLGTSQDTQYF.

This chain links TRBV5-6 with TRBJ2-7; D remains ambiguous. This CDR3 is built from 14 residues. Germline CDR1 and CDR2: SGHDT and YYEEEE. V was pared by 1 base and J by 6 bases, with 14 bases between. CDR3 region: CASSLNYATCEQYF. CDR3 DNA: TGTGCCAGCAGCTTGAACTACGCAACCTGCGAGCAGTACTTC.

V and J are TRBV9 and TRBJ1-2, with D uncertain. CDR1 and CDR2 (germline): SGDLS, YYNGEE. Trimming pared 4 bases from V and 8 bases from J, leaving 15 bases between. The CDR3 has 13 residues. The CDR3 here is CASSPPTGLGYTF. As DNA, the CDR3 is TGTGCCAGCAGCCCGCCGACGGGGTTAGGCTACACCTTC. Full variable domain (rest looked up from reference TRBV9 and TRBJ1-2): DSGVTQTPKHLITATGQRVTLRCSPRSGDLSVYWYQQSLDQGLQFLIQYYNGEERAKGNILERFSAQQFPDLHSELNLSSLELGDSALYFCASSPPTGLGYTFGSGTRLTVV.

Comment on this clonotype: At one of its ends the junction is not consistent with the germline gene, which may arise from a read error. The chain links TRBV18 to TRBJ2-7; 14 nucleotides agree with TRBD2. The CDR3 contains 17 residues. Germline loops: CDR1 KGHSH, CDR2 LQKENI. The CDR3 sequence: CVSSLGLAGGRVDEQYF. The CDR3 DNA is TGTGTCAGCTCACTTGGACTAGCGGGAGGTCGGGTTGACGAGCAGTACTTC.

Notes on this clonotype: One end of the junction does not line up with germline, which may come from a read error. The V call is TRBV7-2, the J call TRBJ2-5, with TRBD1 matching 7 bases. Germline V gene sequence: CDR1 SGHTA, CDR2 FQGNSA. The CDR3 extends over 16 amino acids. CDR3: CAGSLAVGGAEETQYF. CDR3 nucleotide sequence: TGTGCCGGCAGCTTAGCTGTAGGGGGCGCGGAAGAGACCCAGTACTTC.

The chain employs TRBV10-3 and TRBJ2-2, with 9 bases lining up with TRBD2. CDR3 length: 14 residues. Germline V gene data show CDR1 as ENHRY and CDR2 as SYGVKD. V shed 11 bases and J 0 bases; nucleotides not matched to a gene: 4. CDR3 bases: TGTGCCGCCCGACTAGCGGCGAACACCGGGGAGCTGTTTTTT. Its protein is CAARLAANTGELFF.

This clonotype was counted a few times. V gene TRBV20-1 combines with J gene TRBJ2-5; 9 positions agree with TRBD2. V was pared by 1 base and J by 4 bases, with 10 bases of the junction left unmatched. Germline assignment: CDR1 DFQATT and CDR2 SNEGSKA (reference sequence). The CDR3 loop spans 16 amino acids. CDR3 DNA sequence: TGCAGTGCTAGAGCTAGGGTAGCGGGAGTACTAGAGACCCAGTACTTC. Residues: CSARARVAGVLETQYF.